This paragraph reports one T cell receptor (beta chain). Antigen: not known. The source of the sample is a study of cytomegalovirus exposure and HLA in healthy donors. The study's findings and limits: Reportedly, a later analysis found an Asian-associated ancestry cluster had fewer N-insertions than the approximately 700-donor mean. Sequencing had likely introduced a cluster of highly shared sequence variants as an artifact. The investigators catalogued 164 TCR beta chains as cytomegalovirus-associated. The study dropped some indistinguishable V segments, TRBV6-2 and TRBV6-3 among them.

PCR was performed using 60 Vbeta and 13 Jbeta primers. TCRdb's table, derived via immunoSEQ multiplex PCR, lists solely in-frame clones and lacks some. Its table lists approximately 130,000 clones. The CDR3 covers 16 residues. J gave up 6 bases and V 1 base, and 9 bases lay outside the gene matches. Germline CDR1 MGHRA, CDR2 YSYEKL. The J gene is TRBJ2-7, the V gene TRBV4-1, with TRBD1 matching 10 bases. The TCR comes from a woman aged 55-70 years in good health and CMV-seronegative. Sequencing was performed on PBMCs. CDR3 protein: CASSQGTDGQGVEQYF. As DNA, the CDR3 is TGCGCCAGCAGCCAAGGGACTGATGGACAGGGGGTCGAGCAGTACTTC.